The 20 T cell receptor beta chains listed next were all sequenced from one sample in a study of T cells in Graves' hyperthyroidism and ophthalmopathy. Researchers amplified the TCR beta CDR3 regions from RNA transcripts. A first-round RT-PCR of the TCR CDR3 used the HTBI primer set. TCRdb independently ran MiXCR on the multiplex PCR reads; one entry per CDR3 protein. The sample consists of 340,000 or so distinct CDR3 sequences, roughly 20% of them appearing once. The material sequenced was blood. These receptors all stem from a woman aged 45 to 65 with Graves' hyperthyroidism.

This clonotype was detected ten times or more. The V and J genes are TRBV3-1 and TRBJ2-3; no clear D gene. The germline gives CDR1 LGHDT, CDR2 YNNKEL (reference sequence). The V and J ends lost 2 bases and 1 base respectively, with 10 bases between them. This CDR3 comprises 15 residues. This CDR3 reads CASSQKSLGTDTQYF. CDR3 coding DNA: TGTGCCAGCAGCCAAAAAAGTTTGGGCACAGATACGCAGTATTTT.

The genes are TRBV20-1 and TRBJ2-5; D remains unclear. CDR1 and CDR2 from the germline V gene are DFQATT and SNEGSKA (reference sequence). The CDR3 runs to 12 residues. The V gene lost 7 bases and the J gene lost 5 bases, with 14 bases spanning the gap. The CDR3 region is CSGLRTGETQYF. CDR3 bases: TGCAGTGGACTTCGGACGGGCGAGACCCAGTACTTC.

This clonotype has only a few counts. The chain uses TRBV10-2 and TRBJ1-1; D call uncertain. CDR3 length: 15 residues. Germline V lookup: CDR1 WSHSY, CDR2 SAAADI. Deletions cut 3 bases from V and 1 base from J, with 12 bases between. This chain's CDR3 is CASSDSRPQNTEAFF. The CDR3 bases are TGCGCCAGCAGTGATTCCCGACCCCAGAACACTGAAGCTTTCTTT.

V gene TRBV20-1 combines with J gene TRBJ1-2; the match to TRBD1 covers 9 bases. V was pared by 5 bases and J by 2 bases, with 6 bases of the junction left unmatched. Germline V gene sequence: CDR1 DFQATT, CDR2 SNEGSKA (reference sequence). The CDR3 consists of 14 residues. This CDR3 reads CSARPGTGNYGYTF. As DNA, the CDR3 is TGCAGTGCTCGTCCCGGGACAGGGAACTATGGCTACACCTTC.

The V call is TRBV6-2 or TRBV6-3, the J call TRBJ1-2; D call uncertain. The length of the CDR3 is 15 residues. Germline V CDR1 and CDR2: MNHEY, SVGEGT. Trimming stripped 7 bases from V and 4 bases from J, with 19 bases between. The CDR3 bases are TGTGCCAGCATTAATCAGGCCAGGCTTGGCTATGGCTACACCTTC. It translates to CASINQARLGYGYTF.

The chain combines TRBV6-1 with TRBJ2-7; D gene unclear. Germline V gives CDR1 MNHNS, CDR2 SASEGT. This CDR3 has 11 amino acids. The ends were cut back, 6 bases at V and 7 bases at J, with 10 bases in the middle. CDR3 sequence: CASSHLQEQYV. CDR3 in DNA: TGTGCCAGCAGCCACCTGCAAGAGCAGTACGTC.

The chain uses TRBV4-2 and TRBJ1-4; unclear D gene. Per the germline V gene, CDR1 is LGHNA and CDR2 is YNFKEQ. V was clipped by 0 bases and J by 0 bases, with 8 bases between them. The CDR3 consists of 16 residues. CDR3 nucleotides: TGTGCCAGCAGCCAAGATCCCCTTGCAACTAATGAAAAACTGTTTTTT. It encodes CASSQDPLATNEKLFF.

CDR3 bases: TGCAGTGCTAGTGCAGGACATTCTGACACTAACTATGGCTACACCTTC. Translation: CSASAGHSDTNYGYTF. The J gene is TRBJ1-2, the V gene TRBV20-1, with D possibly TRBD1 on 5 matching bases. Germline lookup yields CDR1 DFQATT and CDR2 SNEGSKA (reference sequence). This CDR3 has 16 residues. The V gene lost 3 bases and the J gene lost 0 bases, with 17 bases spanning the gap.

Concerning this clonotype: A much larger clone differs by one base, so this may be a read error. The CDR3, as DNA: TGCAGTGCTCGGGGGGGGGACTCGTACTACAATGAGCAGTACTTC. This gives the protein CSARGGDSYYNEQYF. The chain couples TRBV20-1 to TRBJ2-1, with 8 positions matching TRBD2. The J call may be wrong; the DNA end is better matched by TRBJ2-7. CDR1 DFQATT and CDR2 SNEGSKA come from the germline V gene (reference sequence). The CDR3 is 15 residues long.

The rearrangement joins TRBV4-1 to TRBJ2-5; 12 nucleotides match TRBD2. V gave up 3 bases and J gave up 5 bases; unmatched junction bases: 10. The germline V gene has CDR1 MGHRA and CDR2 YSYEKL. The CDR3 length is 17 residues. This CDR3 is CASSQASRLAGVETQYF. The CDR3 DNA reads as TGCGCCAGCAGCCAGGCATCGAGACTAGCGGGGGTGGAGACCCAGTACTTC.

This clonotype showed up many times. The CDR3 coding sequence is TGTGCCAGCACTCACCAGGGAAACTACGAGCAGTACTTC. Translated: CASTHQGNYEQYF. The chain is built from TRBV28 and TRBJ2-7, with D possibly being TRBD1 (5 bases). In germline, CDR1 is MDHEN, CDR2 SYDVKM. Trimming stripped 7 bases from V and 3 bases from J, with 13 bases between. This CDR3 spans 13 amino acids.

V is TRBV7-2 and J is TRBJ2-3; tentatively, D is TRBD1 (6 bases). The CDR3 has 16 residues. Germline V gene sequence: CDR1 SGHTA, CDR2 FQGNSA. V dropped 5 bases and J dropped 3 bases, with 18 bases sitting between them. The CDR3 nucleotides are TGTGCCAGCAGCAACGCACCCAACAGGGCAACAGATACGCAGTATTTT. This codes for CASSNAPNRATDTQYF.

This clonotype was observed many times. The chain links TRBV12-3 or TRBV12-4 to TRBJ2-3, with D tentatively TRBD1 or TRBD2 (5 bases each). With 6 bases removed from V and 4 bases from J, the gap between germline ends came to 17 bases. This CDR3 has 15 residues. CDR3 in amino acids: CASRPQGLGADTQYF. CDR3 coding DNA: TGTGCCAGCAGGCCCCAGGGCCTCGGGGCAGATACGCAGTATTTT.

In this sample, this clonotype turned up many times. The rearrangement links TRBV11-2 to TRBJ1-5; a weak D match, TRBD1 (5 bases). CDR3 length: 16 amino acids. The germline gives CDR1 SGHAT, CDR2 FQNNGV. The V end was cut by 1 base, the J end by 1 base, with 11 bases between. This chain's CDR3 is CASSLVRGMSNQPQHF. The DNA of the CDR3 is TGTGCCAGCAGCTTAGTCCGGGGGATGAGCAATCAGCCCCAGCATTTT.

This clonotype showed up many times. The chain employs TRBV7-8 and TRBJ2-7; D possibly corresponds to TRBD2 (7 bases). Trimming shortened V by 4 bases and J by 5 bases, and 21 bases separated the two germline ends. The CDR3 has 16 residues. Per germline, CDR1 SGHVS and CDR2 FQNEAQ. As DNA, the CDR3 is TGTGCCAGCAGCTCCTACTGGGGGGGCGACGGTAACGAGCAGTACGTC. Amino acids: CASSSYWGGDGNEQYV.

This sequence joins TRBV15 and TRBJ2-4; 11 positions agree with TRBD1. The CDR3 runs 12 residues. Per germline, CDR1 LNHNV and CDR2 YYDKDF (reference sequence). Trimming removed 6 bases from V and 14 bases from J; junction bases left unmatched: 6. CDR3 sequence: CATSSGQGAEYF. DNA for the CDR3: TGTGCCACCAGTTCCGGACAGGGGGCTGAGTACTTC.

The chain joins TRBV18 to TRBJ2-5; no clear D. Germline assignment: CDR1 KGHSH and CDR2 LQKENI. Trimming stripped 0 bases from V and 4 bases from J, with 18 bases between. The CDR3 extends over 17 amino acids. CDR3 sequence (DNA): TGTGCCAGCTCACCACCGGTGTCAGAACCCGCTAGAGAGACCCAGTACTTC. Residues: CASSPPVSEPARETQYF.

The genes are TRBV5-1 and TRBJ2-1; D not certain. This CDR3 has 13 amino acids. Germline V CDR1 and CDR2: SGHRS, YFSETQ. Between the trimmed V and J ends, which lost 7 bases and 6 bases, there was a span of 14 bases. CDR3 residues: CASGQGGINEQFF. DNA for the CDR3: TGCGCCAGCGGTCAAGGCGGAATCAATGAGCAGTTCTTC.

The chain employs TRBV12-3 or TRBV12-4 and TRBJ1-5; D unclear. V lost 3 bases to trimming and J lost 4 bases, with 10 bases between them. The CDR3 has 14 amino acids. The DNA for the CDR3 is TGTGCCAGCAGTTTGGGGTTCCAAAATCAGCCCCAGCATTTT. It yields the protein CASSLGFQNQPQHF.

This clonotype was recorded many times. V gene TRBV2 combines with J gene TRBJ2-3; the D gene is possibly TRBD1 (7 bases). V lost 8 bases to trimming and J lost 3 bases, with 18 bases between them. This CDR3 comprises 15 residues. Looked up from germline, CDR1 is SNHLY and CDR2 is FYNNEI. The CDR3 is CASGIWQGGTDTQYF. The CDR3 DNA reads TGTGCCAGCGGTATTTGGCAGGGGGGAACAGATACGCAGTATTTT.